The rows below give T cell receptor beta chains drawn from one sample of a study of T cells in Graves' hyperthyroidism and ophthalmopathy. TCRdb ran MiXCR on the multiplex PCR reads and lists one entry per CDR3 protein. The sample shows about half a million distinct CDR3 sequences, around 24% of them seen only once. The specimen sequenced was blood. The source of these receptors is a woman between 25 and 40 years old with Graves' ophthalmopathy. CDR3s leave out the opening cysteine and the closing phenylalanine or tryptophan.

v_gene,len,j_gene,CDR3aa
TRBV27,13,TRBJ2-7,ASSLGAEIFYEQY
TRBV7-2,12,TRBJ1-5,ASSRRDNNQPQH
TRBV12-3/TRBV12-4,11,TRBJ2-7,ASRPPSSYEQY
TRBV10-3,10,TRBJ2-7,AIRAGGGEQY
TRBV6-5,14,TRBJ1-2,ASSPVTGTGTYGYT
TRBV20-1,10,TRBJ2-7,SITRGTYEQY
TRBV6-1,12,TRBJ1-1,ASRVQGSVTEAF
TRBV28,13,TRBJ1-2,ASSETGGKGNGYT
TRBV7-3,12,TRBJ1-1,ASSLTRWTAEAF
TRBV29-1,9,TRBJ1-2,SVESISGYT
TRBV18,13,TRBJ1-1,ASSPLGQVNTEAF